This T cell receptor (beta chain) was captured by sequencing in a study of human T cells and chemical hapten exposure. Time point of the sample: patch test 2, 6 weeks after DPC sensitization. Treatment noted: therapeutic diphenylcyclopropenone sensitization with weekly scalp DPC. Each CDR3 protein gets one entry after TCRdb re-called the RACE reads with MiXCR. The table includes about 100,000 distinct CDR3 sequences, about an eighth detected once. Overall study results and limits: Versus controls, expanded TCRs had significantly more large CDR3 similarity clusters. Donors in the study had alopecia, meaning their immune response may differ from healthy people's.

Germline V gene lookup returns CDR1 MNHEY and CDR2 SVGEGT. CDR3 size: 14 residues. Deletions cut 5 bases from V and 1 base from J, with 9 bases between. As to this clonotype: Its antigen remains unidentified.

The chain joins TRBV6-2 or TRBV6-3 to TRBJ2-1; D is unclear. The specimen comprised whole blood, sampled in connection with sensitization to the hapten diphenylcyclopropenone (DPC). This receptor was obtained from a woman in her 40s with alopecia areata. Some clones in this sample may be carry-over from other donors' samples. The CDR3 sequence: CASSNTRSYNEQFF. CDR3 DNA sequence: TGTGCCAGCAGTAATACGAGGTCCTACAATGAGCAGTTCTTC.